This TCR beta chain was identified during a study of T cell responses to AZD1222 COVID-19 vaccine (dated by TCRdb to the early 2020s). In the study overall: AZD1222 recipients whose second dose came at about 4 weeks and those whose second dose came at about 12 weeks were combined into one group, since spike-specific TCR depth and breadth did not differ between the two schedules. A total of 230 to 250 trial participants underwent TCR sequencing, of whom some 210 received two doses of AZD1222 and about 25 received two doses of the MenACWY control vaccine. Trial participants were enrolled into age subgroups of 18-55, 56-69 and 70-plus years, which contained 148, 28 and 57 TCR-sequenced participants, respectively.

This specimen's time point label, per the study, means: baseline before first vaccination. Vaccinee samples were obtained from the UK trials COV001 and COV002, which included a single-blind randomized controlled phase 2/3 trial of AZD1222 (ChAdOx1 nCoV-19) in healthy adults. Trial participant PBMC samples were collected at day 0 and day 28 after the second dose for TCRbeta chain sequencing. Study-wide findings and limitations: Reportedly, close to half of the unique spike-specific TCRs recognized epitopes lying outside the regions that are mutated in the B.1.351 and B.1.1.7 variants. The 56-69-year group was small, and its depth increase did not reach significance, likely because of low power. Conclusions about previously exposed vaccinees were limited because only a handful of AZD1222 recipients were SARS-CoV-2 seropositive at baseline. CD4 TCRs associated with the vaccine covered the entire spike protein, and the dominant responses were in regions 160-218 and 743-854. Because no day 14 peak-response samples were available, repertoires were characterized only after the peak T cell response. A significant rise in spike-specific TCR breadth and depth was observed after two AZD1222 doses relative to day 0 and relative to MenACWY recipients. Most participants were white British and females outnumbered males, and the authors suggested that clonal diversity may have been underestimated.

The CDR3 regions of human TCRbeta chains were analyzed by immunosequencing. As for the authors' bioinformatics: TCRs in the repertoires were matched against a reference library of SARS-CoV-2-specific TCRs that had been generated with the MIRA antigen-specificity platform. Breadth meant the fraction of unique TCRs that were SARS-CoV-2-associated, whereas depth meant the fraction of total T cells that were SARS-CoV-2-associated. Using the MIRA data, every spike-specific TCR was mapped to the spike region that the TCR reacted to and assigned to either a CD4 or a CD8 class. Log10-transformed breadth and depth values were compared by one-way ANOVA with Sidak's multiple comparisons tests. In its TCRdb copy, this immuneACCESS table keeps in-frame sequences only and misses some clones. Where compared with another copy, unresolved V genes explain less than half of these, and the others have no known cause. D and trimming come from the DNA, and the V and J calls and clone size come from that table. The sample profile shows 75,000 to 90,000 clones; 86% of them were found once. Of the sample, over 8% falls within the top ten clones.

V loses 0 bases, J loses 1 base, and the germline ends lie 30 bases apart. The CDR3 goes from the cysteine to the phenylalanine over 23 residues. Just CDR3 DNA is preserved here, 69 bases in frame from base 1. The germline V gene encodes CDR1 MNHNS and CDR2 SASEGT. As regards this clone: It lacks a known antigen. No much larger clone is present one base from it, and per-base qualities are unavailable.

This sample comprised peripheral blood, obtained on day 0 of AZD1222 vaccination. The chain joins TRBV6-1 to TRBJ2-2; the best D guess is TRBD2, with 6 bases matching. The clonotype originates from an adult in good health. The DNA reads as follows: TGTGCCAGCAGTGAAGCGCTCCGGCGGGGCTTAGTTGGGCGGACTAAGAACACCGGGGAGCTGTTTTTT. Protein translation: CASSEALRRGLVGRTKNTGELFF.